This T cell receptor (beta chain) comes out of a study of cytomegalovirus exposure and HLA in healthy donors. Overall study results and limits: A reported reduction in N-insertions relative to the approximately 670-donor mean was seen in an Asian-associated ancestry cluster in a later analysis.

As concerns this clone: What it binds is not known.

Both 60 Vbeta primers and 13 Jbeta primers went into the PCR. Assay: immunoSEQ multiplex PCR; the TCRdb copy retains only in-frame clones and omits some. The top ten hold 10% of the sample, which has a few hundred thousand clones, over 75% seen once. CDR1 and CDR2 (germline): SGHRS, YFSETQ. The CDR3 extends over 14 amino acids. V was pared by 2 bases and J by 1 base, with 6 bases between. The TCR comes from a woman between 45 and 60 years old in good health and CMV-seropositive. The specimen sequenced was PBMCs. The chain has TRBV5-1 and TRBJ2-2; D gene ambiguous. The CDR3 region is CASSFLWNTGELFF. As DNA, the CDR3 is TGCGCCAGCAGCTTCCTATGGAACACCGGGGAGCTGTTTTTT.